Below, 21 T cell receptor beta chains from the same sample are listed, as sequenced in a study of technical replicates of blood from a handful of donors. TCRdb's table, derived via immunoSEQ multiplex PCR, lists solely in-frame clones and lacks some. The sample carries 15,000 to 17,000 clones, about nine tenths recorded once. The sample taken for sequencing was PBMCs. Receptor source: a human donor in good health.

This clone was seen a few times. The V call is TRBV7-9, the J call TRBJ1-1; D remains unclear. The CDR3 has 16 amino acids. Germline V gene sequence: CDR1 SEHNR, CDR2 FQNEAQ (reference sequence). Deletions cut 5 bases from V and 3 bases from J, with 19 bases between. Written as DNA, the CDR3 is TGTGCCAGCAGCCCTACCACCCAATGGTCGGACACTGAAGCTTTCTTT. This gives the protein CASSPTTQWSDTEAFF.

V gene TRBV28 combines with J gene TRBJ1-4; 7 bases are shared with TRBD1. The CDR3 runs 15 residues. The ends lost 6 bases at V and 0 bases at J; junction bases unmatched: 4. Germline CDR1 is MDHEN and CDR2 is SYDVKM. As DNA, the CDR3 is TGTGCCAGCAGGCCAGGGGGAGCAACTAATGAAAAACTGTTTTTT. This encodes CASRPGGATNEKLFF.

The gene calls are TRBV7-9 and TRBJ1-5, with D perhaps matching TRBD1 (5 bases). The CDR3 covers 13 residues. Germline V gene lookup returns CDR1 SEHNR and CDR2 FQNEAQ (reference sequence). The germline V and J ends were trimmed by 5 bases and 4 bases, with 9 bases remaining between them. The CDR3 bases are TGTGCCAGCAGCATGACAGAGAATCAGCCCCAGCATTTT. Translated, it gives CASSMTENQPQHF.

The rearrangement joins TRBV5-1 to TRBJ1-2; 7 nucleotides agree with TRBD1. With V trimmed by 0 bases and J by 4 bases, 3 bases remained unmatched. This CDR3 region has 14 residues. Germline V gene sequence: CDR1 SGHRS, CDR2 YFSETQ. The CDR3, as DNA: TGCGCCAGCAGCTTGGAAGCAGGGGGCTATGGCTACACCTTC. As protein: CASSLEAGGYGYTF.

The rearrangement uses TRBV18 and TRBJ2-7; TRBD2 aligns across 10 bases. Germline trimming cut 5 bases from V and 0 bases from J; bases unmatched to any gene: 4. Germline V gene data show CDR1 as KGHSH and CDR2 as LQKENI. The CDR3 extends over 15 amino acids. CDR3: CASSSLAGVSYEQYF. The CDR3 nucleotides read TGTGCCAGCTCATCCCTAGCGGGAGTCTCCTACGAGCAGTACTTC. Based on the CDR3 plus reference TRBV18 and TRBJ2-7, the full variable domain is NAGVMQNPRHLVRRRGQEARLRCSPMKGHSHVYWYRQLPEEGLKFMVYLQKENIIDESGMPKERFSAEFPKEGPSILRIQQVVRGDSAAYFCASSSLAGVSYEQYFGPGTRLTVT.

The V call is TRBV6-6, the J call TRBJ1-1, with 9 positions matching TRBD1. The V segment lost 8 bases and the J segment 6 bases; nucleotides outside the gene matches: 13. Germline loops: CDR1 MNHNY, CDR2 SVGAGI (reference sequence). CDR3 size: 15 residues. The CDR3 is CASSKGQGEGAEAFF. The CDR3 DNA is TGTGCCAGCTCCAAGGGACAGGGAGAAGGGGCTGAAGCTTTCTTT.

The genes are TRBV5-1 and TRBJ2-2, with a possible D match to TRBD2 (6 bases). With 4 bases removed from V and 1 base from J, the gap between germline ends came to 14 bases. CDR1 is SGHRS, CDR2 YFSETQ, per germline. This CDR3 region has 16 residues. The chain's CDR3 is CASSSPTGLNTGELFF. The CDR3 coding sequence is TGCGCCAGCAGCAGCCCGACGGGACTGAACACCGGGGAGCTGTTTTTT.

The sample holds a few counts of this clone. This chain joins TRBV2 and TRBJ1-2; 9 nucleotides align to TRBD1. The CDR3 has 13 amino acids. The V gene's germline CDR1 is SNHLY and CDR2 FYNNEI. J lost 8 bases, V lost 5 bases, and 6 bases had no gene match. CDR3 in amino acids: CASSPGTGSGYTF. The CDR3 nucleotides are TGTGCCAGCAGTCCCGGGACAGGGAGCGGCTACACCTTC.

The CDR3 loop reads CASRWTGEETQYF. The CDR3 DNA reads TGTGCCAGCAGGTGGACAGGCGAAGAGACCCAGTACTTC. The chain joins TRBV7-9 to TRBJ2-5; TRBD1 aligns across 7 bases. The CDR3 extends over 13 amino acids. Germline loops: CDR1 SEHNR, CDR2 FQNEAQ (reference sequence). V was clipped by 6 bases and J by 3 bases; unmatched bases: 4.

This sequence joins TRBV10-2 and TRBJ1-4; D may be TRBD1 (5 bases). Between the trimmed V and J ends, which lost 6 bases and 6 bases, there was a span of 20 bases. Germline CDR1 is WSHSY and CDR2 is SAAADI. This CDR3 has 16 residues. CDR3 sequence (DNA): TGCGCCAGCAGCACCCAACCCGGGCAGGGTGATGAAAAACTGTTTTTT. The encoded protein is CASSTQPGQGDEKLFF.

The chain couples TRBV15 to TRBJ2-7; maybe TRBD2 (5 bases). This CDR3 has 17 residues. Trimming pared 0 bases from V and 2 bases from J, leaving 17 bases between. Germline V lookup: CDR1 LNHNV, CDR2 YYDKDF (reference sequence). Here the CDR3 reads CATSRDLGGYGAYEQYF. The CDR3 DNA follows: TGTGCCACCAGCAGAGATCTAGGAGGTTACGGGGCCTACGAGCAGTACTTC.

The V call is TRBV5-1, the J call TRBJ1-1; TRBD1 agrees at 7 bases. Germline trimming cut 1 base from V and 3 bases from J; bases unmatched to any gene: 0. The CDR3 consists of 13 residues. CDR1 and CDR2 (germline): SGHRS, YFSETQ. The CDR3 sequence is CASSLQGDTEAFF. The CDR3 bases are TGCGCCAGCAGCTTGCAGGGGGACACTGAAGCTTTCTTT.

The V and J genes are TRBV28 and TRBJ2-1; 11 bases fit TRBD2. Per the germline V gene, CDR1 is MDHEN and CDR2 is SYDVKM. The J segment lost 4 bases and the V segment lost 5 bases, leaving 10 bases of the junction unmatched. CDR3 length: 17 amino acids. The CDR3: CASSLLTSGRLYNEQFF. CDR3 coding DNA: TGTGCCAGCAGTCTTCTTACTAGCGGGAGACTTTACAATGAGCAGTTCTTC. Looking up the rest from reference TRBV28 and TRBJ2-1 gives the full variable domain: DVKVTQSSRYLVKRTGEKVFLECVQDMDHENMFWYRQDPGLGLRLIYFSYDVKMKEKGDIPEGYSVSREKKERFSLILESASTNQTSMYLCASSLLTSGRLYNEQFFGPGTRLTVL.

The chain combines TRBV29-1 with TRBJ1-3; D gene uncertain. The CDR3 totals 14 residues. Germline V CDR1 and CDR2: SQVTM, ANQGSEA. Trimming removed 3 bases from V and 0 bases from J, with 9 bases in between. CDR3 region: CSVETENSGNTIYF. The CDR3 region has the DNA TGCAGCGTTGAGACTGAGAACTCTGGAAACACCATATATTTT.

The chain carries TRBV5-1 and TRBJ1-5, with TRBD1 matching over 9 bases. The CDR3 length is 15 residues. Per the germline V gene, CDR1 is SGHRS and CDR2 is YFSETQ. V lost 7 bases and J lost 1; bases outside the gene matches: 6. The CDR3 is CASAEGQGSNQPQHF. The CDR3, as DNA: TGCGCCAGCGCGGAGGGACAGGGCAGCAATCAGCCCCAGCATTTT.

V gene TRBV6-5 combines with J gene TRBJ2-7; maybe TRBD1 (5 bases). The CDR3 runs to 15 residues. The V and J ends lost 4 bases and 3 bases respectively, with 16 bases between them. Germline lookup yields CDR1 MNHEY and CDR2 SVGAGI. The DNA for the CDR3 is TGTGCCAGCAGTTCCTACCCCGACAGCCACTACGAGCAGTACTTC. Its protein product is CASSSYPDSHYEQYF.

This CDR3 reads CASSPNHEKLFF. Written as DNA, the CDR3 is TGTGCCAGCAGCCCAAATCATGAAAAACTGTTTTTT. This sequence joins TRBV7-9 and TRBJ1-4; D unclear. V lost 5 bases and J 6 bases, leaving 7 bases between the germline ends. The germline V gene has CDR1 SEHNR and CDR2 FQNEAQ (reference sequence). This CDR3 is built from 12 residues.

The chain carries TRBV27 and TRBJ1-1; weak D call: TRBD1 (5 bases). The length of the CDR3 is 14 residues. Trimming shortened V by 6 bases and J by 9 bases, and 20 bases separated the two germline ends. The V gene's germline CDR1 is MNHEY and CDR2 SMNVEV (reference sequence). DNA of the CDR3: TGTGCCAGCAGCTTAGATCTGGGGGGGAGCAAAGCTTTCTTT. This encodes CASSLDLGGSKAFF.

The chain joins TRBV7-9 to TRBJ1-2; 7 bases are a match to TRBD1. The CDR3 is 14 residues long. Unmatched junction bases numbered 3, after V lost 3 bases and J lost 2 bases. Looked up from germline, CDR1 is SEHNR and CDR2 is FQNEAQ (reference sequence). The CDR3: CASSLTGRNYGYTF. The CDR3 DNA sequence: TGTGCCAGCAGCTTGACAGGGAGGAACTATGGCTACACCTTC.

The V and J genes are TRBV11-2 and TRBJ1-2; weak D call: TRBD1 (6 bases). Germline CDR1 SGHAT, CDR2 FQNNGV. This CDR3 has 15 residues. Trimming took 7 bases from V and 4 from J, leaving 19 bases between them. CDR3 loop: CASTYQGRATYGYTF. The CDR3 DNA reads as TGTGCCAGCACCTACCAGGGGCGTGCTACCTATGGCTACACCTTC.

The chain has TRBV6-6 and TRBJ2-7, with 7 positions matching TRBD2. This CDR3 comprises 14 residues. The germline V gene encodes CDR1 MNHNY and CDR2 SVGAGI (reference sequence). Losses at the gene ends were 6 bases for V and 0 bases for J; bases not matched to a gene: 5. The CDR3 nucleotides are TGTGCCAGCAGGAGTGGGGGGGTCTCCTACGAGCAGTACTTC. Protein sequence: CASRSGGVSYEQYF.